One sample yielded the 27 T cell receptor beta chains listed below, sequenced in a study of STAT5B mutations in CD4+ large granular lymphocyte leukemia. The assay was immunoSEQ multiplex PCR, and TCRdb's table has in-frame clones only and misses some. The profile shows about 30,000 clones, approximately 80% of them singletons. Sequenced material: CD4+ T cells from blood buffy coats. The receptors originated from a human donor in good health.

This clone appeared a single time. This chain uses TRBV9 with TRBJ2-1; no clear D gene. The ends were cut back, 3 bases at V and 3 bases at J, with 7 bases in the middle. Germline lookup yields CDR1 SGDLS and CDR2 YYNGEE. The CDR3 extends over 13 amino acids. The CDR3 loop is CASSGGVYNEQFF. The CDR3 DNA reads as TGTGCCAGCAGCGGTGGGGTCTACAATGAGCAGTTCTTC.

The chain joins TRBV10-2 to TRBJ1-5; 8 bases match TRBD1. The length of the CDR3 is 14 residues. Unmatched junction bases numbered 0, after V lost 3 bases and J lost 2 bases. Per germline, CDR1 WSHSY and CDR2 SAAADI. The chain's CDR3 is CASSEQGGNQPQHF. The CDR3 DNA sequence: TGCGCCAGCAGTGAACAGGGGGGCAATCAGCCCCAGCATTTT.

The chain joins TRBV18 to TRBJ1-6; 9 nucleotides agree with TRBD1. There are 17 residues in the CDR3. The germline V gene encodes CDR1 KGHSH and CDR2 LQKENI. Losses at the gene ends were 6 bases for V and 2 bases for J; bases not matched to a gene: 8. The CDR3 protein is CASSADGTGPYNSPLHF. In nucleotides, the CDR3 is TGTGCCAGCTCCGCAGACGGGACAGGGCCCTATAATTCACCCCTCCACTTT.

The J gene is TRBJ1-2, the V gene TRBV2; D might be TRBD1 (6 bases). The CDR3 consists of 15 residues. V was pared by 7 bases and J by 8 bases, with 23 bases between. The germline V gene has CDR1 SNHLY and CDR2 FYNNEI. CDR3 sequence: CASTPRRGTSGGYTF. Written as DNA, the CDR3 is TGTGCCAGCACCCCCCGCAGGGGAACATCAGGGGGCTACACCTTC.

The chain employs TRBV7-2 and TRBJ2-2; 7 nucleotides line up with TRBD1. This CDR3 is built from 16 residues. Germline assignment: CDR1 SGHTA and CDR2 FQGNSA. Germline trimming cut 4 bases from V and 7 bases from J; bases unmatched to any gene: 12. CDR3 DNA: TGTGCCAGCAGCTCCTCGCCGACAGGGCAAGGCGGGGAGCTGTTTTTT. It specifies CASSSSPTGQGGELFF.

The chain employs TRBV11-2 and TRBJ2-1, with D possibly TRBD2 on 5 matching bases. Germline V lookup: CDR1 SGHAT, CDR2 FQNNGV. The CDR3 has 15 amino acids. Trimming removed 1 base from V and 8 bases from J, with 15 bases in between. For the CDR3, the DNA is TGTGCCAGCAGCTTAGTTCTCGGGAAGGGTTATGAGCAGTTCTTC. Translated, it gives CASSLVLGKGYEQFF.

This chain connects TRBV5-5 to TRBJ2-2, with D perhaps matching TRBD2 (5 bases). CDR1 is SGHKS and CDR2 is YYEKEE in the germline V gene (reference sequence). There are 14 residues in the CDR3. V lost 5 bases, J lost 5 bases, and 13 bases lay in between. The CDR3 region is CASSLDPGTGELFF. CDR3 coding DNA: TGTGCCAGCAGTCTTGACCCGGGGACCGGGGAGCTGTTTTTT.

CDR3 sequence: CASSPQTETQYF. CDR3 in DNA: TGTGCCAGCAGCCCACAGACGGAGACCCAGTACTTC. The rearrangement uses TRBV7-9 and TRBJ2-5; D is unresolved. The CDR3 totals 12 residues. In germline, CDR1 is SEHNR, CDR2 FQNEAQ (reference sequence). Trimming pared 5 bases from V and 5 bases from J, leaving 9 bases between.

The chain uses TRBV4-1 and TRBJ2-1; a possible D gene is TRBD2 (6 bases). Germline V CDR1 and CDR2: MGHRA, YSYEKL. The CDR3 consists of 15 residues. Trimming left V 2 bases short and J 6 bases short, with 14 bases between. Here the CDR3 reads CASSQSARTINEQFF. In DNA form, the CDR3 reads TGCGCCAGCAGCCAATCCGCTCGGACTATCAATGAGCAGTTCTTC.

The chain uses TRBV19 and TRBJ2-6; D is perhaps TRBD1 (5 bases). Germline V gene sequence: CDR1 LNHDA, CDR2 SQIVND (reference sequence). CDR3 length: 15 residues. Trimming removed 7 bases from V and 0 bases from J, with 10 bases in between. The CDR3 DNA reads as TGTGCCAGTAACCACAGGAGCTCTGGGGCCAACGTCCTGACTTTC. Translation gives CASNHRSSGANVLTF.

As DNA, the CDR3 is TGTGCCACCAGCAGAGATCGGGTCGAAAAACTGTTTTTT. Translating it yields CATSRDRVEKLFF. This chain connects TRBV15 to TRBJ1-4; unclear D gene. V was clipped by 0 bases and J by 8 bases, with 7 bases between them. Germline V gene lookup returns CDR1 LNHNV and CDR2 YYDKDF (reference sequence). The CDR3 length is 13 residues. The variable domain in full, completed from reference TRBV15 and TRBJ1-4, reads DAMVIQNPRYQVTQFGKPVTLSCSQTLNHNVMYWYQQKSSQAPKLLFHYYDKDFNNEADTPDNFQSRRPNTSFCFLDIRSPGLGDTAMYLCATSRDRVEKLFFGSGTQLSVL.

The chain couples TRBV4-3 to TRBJ2-1, with TRBD2 as a possible D gene (6 bases). The V and J ends lost 4 bases and 8 bases respectively, with 12 bases between them. This CDR3 has 13 residues. Per the germline V gene, CDR1 is LGHNA and CDR2 is YSLEER. CDR3 sequence reads: CASSRGPGDEQFF. CDR3 DNA: TGCGCCAGCAGCCGGGGACCGGGGGATGAGCAGTTCTTC.

V and J are TRBV6-6 and TRBJ1-4, with 7 bases that match TRBD1. The trim removed 6 bases at V and 5 bases at J, leaving 6 bases unmatched. Germline V gene sequence: CDR1 MNHNY, CDR2 SVGAGI (reference sequence). This CDR3 is 14 amino acids long. The CDR3 DNA follows: TGTGCCAGCAGCTCGGGACAGTCAAATGAAAAACTGTTTTTT. The encoded protein is CASSSGQSNEKLFF.

The chain uses TRBV29-1 and TRBJ2-7; TRBD2 aligns across 7 bases. The germline V gene encodes CDR1 SQVTM and CDR2 ANQGSEA. The CDR3 is 11 amino acids. The V gene end was trimmed by 7 bases and the J gene end by 5 bases; junction bases not matched to a gene: 5. CDR3 sequence reads: CSAGGGHEQYF. The CDR3 DNA sequence: TGCAGCGCGGGGGGAGGCCACGAGCAGTACTTC.

The chain joins TRBV9 to TRBJ2-7; TRBD1 matches at 9 bases. The V gene end was trimmed by 4 bases and the J gene end by 2 bases; junction bases not matched to a gene: 7. The CDR3 is 15 amino acids. Looked up from germline, CDR1 is SGDLS and CDR2 is YYNGEE. For the CDR3, the DNA is TGTGCCAGCAGCCCGAGGGGGACAGGGACCTACGAGCAGTACTTC. Protein: CASSPRGTGTYEQYF.

The gene calls are TRBV28 and TRBJ1-2; 7 positions agree with TRBD1. CDR1 is MDHEN, CDR2 SYDVKM, per germline. The CDR3 is 14 amino acids. V lost 5 bases, J lost 2 bases, and 5 bases stayed unmatched. The CDR3 coding sequence is TGTGCCAGCAGTACTCGACAGGGCAACTATGGCTACACCTTC. Protein product: CASSTRQGNYGYTF.

This chain connects TRBV6-1 to TRBJ2-3, with D unclear. The V gene's germline CDR1 is MNHNS and CDR2 SASEGT. There are 16 residues in the CDR3. Trimming left V 2 bases short and J 0 bases short, with 12 bases between. Here the CDR3 DNA reads TGTGCCAGCAGTGAAACCGGCGGCCCTAGCACAGATACGCAGTATTTT. Residues: CASSETGGPSTDTQYF.

The CDR3 is CASSYSSLDSYTF. CDR3 coding DNA: TGTGCCAGCAGTTACTCGTCTCTGGACAGCTACACCTTC. The V call is TRBV6-5, the J call TRBJ1-2; TRBD1 might be the D (5 bases). CDR1 MNHEY and CDR2 SVGAGI come from the germline V gene. The ends were cut back, 0 bases at V and 9 bases at J, with 11 bases in the middle. CDR3 size: 13 residues.

The chain combines TRBV7-2 with TRBJ2-2; perhaps TRBD1 as D (5 bases). CDR1 and CDR2 from the germline V gene are SGHTA and FQGNSA. The CDR3 extends over 14 amino acids. Trimming took 2 bases from V and 3 from J, leaving 7 bases between them. The CDR3 DNA reads as TGTGCCAGCAGCTTAAAAGGGGACACCGGGGAGCTGTTTTTT. Its translation is CASSLKGDTGELFF.

The chain uses TRBV13 and TRBJ2-1; 10 nucleotides line up with TRBD2. CDR1 PRHDT and CDR2 FYEKMQ come from the germline V gene (reference sequence). This CDR3 spans 17 amino acids. The J segment lost 0 bases and the V segment lost 5 bases, leaving 7 bases of the junction unmatched. The CDR3 nucleotides are TGTGCCAGCAGCCCAGGACTAGCGGAAAGCTCCTACAATGAGCAGTTCTTC. Protein: CASSPGLAESSYNEQFF.

The CDR3 reads CASSYQGREQYF. CDR3 in DNA: TGTGCCAGCAGCTACCAAGGTCGCGAGCAGTACTTC. This chain uses TRBV5-6 with TRBJ2-5; no definite D call. The J call is in doubt because the DNA end fits TRBJ2-7 better. Germline V gives CDR1 SGHDT, CDR2 YYEEEE. The length of the CDR3 is 12 residues.

The chain recombines TRBV18 with TRBJ2-7; TRBD1 aligns across 9 bases. CDR1 is KGHSH and CDR2 is LQKENI in the germline V gene. The CDR3 sequence is 15 residues long. V lost 2 bases and J lost 3; bases outside the gene matches: 5. The CDR3 DNA sequence: TGTGCCAGCTCACCAACGGGACAGGGTCTCTACGAGCAGTACTTC. It is translated as CASSPTGQGLYEQYF.

This sequence joins TRBV28 and TRBJ2-1; 12 nucleotides match TRBD2. In germline, CDR1 is MDHEN, CDR2 SYDVKM. This CDR3 spans 14 amino acids. With 4 bases clipped from V and 7 bases from J, the junction kept 2 bases outside the gene matches. CDR3 nucleotide sequence: TGTGCCAGCAGTTCTAGCGGGGGGGCGAATGAGCAGTTCTTC. It encodes CASSSSGGANEQFF.

The rearrangement uses TRBV28 and TRBJ1-6; no clear D. V shed 7 bases and J shed 4 bases, with 11 bases lying between them. The CDR3 contains 14 residues. The germline V gene encodes CDR1 MDHEN and CDR2 SYDVKM. This CDR3 reads CASTPPEYNSPLHF. CDR3 DNA: TGTGCCAGCACTCCCCCGGAGTATAATTCACCCCTCCACTTT.

This clone was detected a few times. The chain recombines TRBV5-1 with TRBJ1-6, with TRBD1 matching 7 bases. This CDR3 spans 15 amino acids. After removal of 1 base from V and 6 bases from J, the junction contained 4 bases not matched to a gene. Germline V gene sequence: CDR1 SGHRS, CDR2 YFSETQ. The CDR3 protein is CASSLTGQSNSPLHF. CDR3 bases: TGCGCCAGCAGCTTGACGGGACAGAGTAATTCACCCCTCCACTTT.

The rearrangement links TRBV7-7 to TRBJ2-3; D is unresolved. The V end was cut by 5 bases, the J end by 7 bases, with 7 bases between. Germline CDR1 reads SSHAT; CDR2 reads FNYEAQ (reference sequence). The CDR3 is 11 amino acids. CDR3 protein: CASSRVYTQYF. DNA for the CDR3: TGTGCCAGCAGCCGCGTGTATACGCAGTATTTT.

This clone showed up just a few times. The chain joins TRBV6-5 to TRBJ1-1; 7 nucleotides agree with TRBD1. CDR1 is MNHEY, CDR2 SVGAGI, per germline. The CDR3 covers 14 residues. After removal of 2 bases from V and 6 bases from J, the junction contained 6 bases not matched to a gene. DNA for the CDR3: TGTGCCAGCAGTTACGACGGGACAGCGTCTGAAGCTTTCTTT. Residues: CASSYDGTASEAFF.